This paragraph covers one T cell receptor (beta chain) sequence. In this sample, this clone turned up many times. No antigen is known for it. The record has no base qualities; no much larger clone is one base away. From the cysteine up to the phenylalanine, the CDR3 has a length of 15 residues. Just the 45-base CDR3 DNA is kept, in frame starting at base 1. V ends up 6 bases short and J 2 bases short, with an unmatched junction base count of 5. Looking up the germline V gene yields CDR1 SGHDN and CDR2 FVKESK. These data originate in a study of beta chain features in type 1 diabetes (dated by TCRdb to 2016 to 2019). For the wider study: No differences in mean age, gender distribution, total cell number or subset yield were found between patients and healthy donors. Regulatory and stem cell-like memory subsets were isolated from only 8 patients and roughly 8 healthy donors, whereas naive and central memory subsets came from all 30 or so donors. Across all samples, roughly 110,000,000 sorted cells were examined, and cell number per subset correlated strongly with RNA yield. In the study, recently diagnosed type 1 diabetes patients and matched healthy donors were compared on the TCRB repertoires of their sorted circulating CD4+ T cell subsets. Overall study outcomes, separate from this receptor: Because cDNA was sequenced instead of genomic DNA, activated cells with high expression could be over-represented, although the groups did not differ in activation or CD3 levels. Because small numbers of individuals were included in the HLA sub-analyses, any influence of HLA type on TCRB rearrangement was left unresolved. Type 1 diabetes patients showed a moderate but significant shortening of TCRB CDR3 length in all four CD4+ subsets. Patients with type 1 diabetes made fewer insertions and deleted more nucleotides at VDJ recombination sites, implying thymic rearrangement abnormalities. The naive, central memory and regulatory TCRB repertoires appeared to resemble one another more closely among patients than among healthy donors. PCR might favor shorter templates, but patient and control samples were amplified and corrected together, so any skew would affect both groups equally.

Each donor gave one peripheral blood draw, approximately 100 mL on average, collected into heparinised tubes. Using a panel that included CD45RO, CCR7, CD25, CD127, CD95 and CD27, naive, central memory, regulatory and stem cell-like memory CD4+ T cells were sorted on a BD FACSAria II. Purity was above 98% for every sorted population. Right away, PBMCs were isolated by Lymphoprep density gradient centrifugation and were stained directly, with no culture step. Samples were stained and sorted in pairs, with one healthy donor and one patient per experiment, so that batch effects were minimized. The High Capacity cDNA Reverse Transcription Kit was used to reverse transcribe all of the isolated RNA, meaning that expressed TCRB transcripts were what got sequenced. Deep immunoSEQ sequencing was performed on naive, central memory and regulatory T cell samples, with an average of around 3.4 million total reads per sample. Sorted cells were lysed in RLT buffer and RNA was extracted with DNase-treated RNeasy Micro or Mini kits, depending on cell number. Each cell subset was processed separately to prevent cross-contamination, with patient and healthy donor samples processed together. The immunoSEQ multiplex PCR was used to amplify TCRB sequences from cDNA, yielding 87-bp fragments that span the CDR3 region. The amplicons were sequenced using the Illumina HiSeq platform. The source study handled its data this way. Synthetic template baselines were used to correct PCR bias computationally, reads within Hamming distance 2 were collapsed together, and singletons that could not be merged were discarded. Reads were aligned to IMGT to assign V, D and J genes, CDR3 length, and insertions or deletions at six rearrangement sites. Within each subset, clonotype counts were normalized to the number of sorted cells before true diversity and Gini coefficients were calculated with the tcR R package. The overlap coefficient, calculated on TCRB nucleotide sequences, was used to quantify repertoire sharing. Out-of-frame TCRB sequences from naive cells were analyzed as a proxy for the pre-selection repertoire. As stored in TCRdb, this immuneACCESS dataset retains in-frame rearrangements with V and J assigned. A fraction of the clones does not appear; measured against another copy, unresolved V genes explain less than half of the discrepancy, and the remainder lacks a known reason. The V and J calls and clone size come from that table; D and trimming were worked out from the DNA. For this sample there are 860,000 or so clones; roughly a sixth appear just once. The top ten clonotypes cover 0.02% to 0.025% of the sample.

Sequencing was done on a sample of naive CD4+ T cells from blood. The cell subset or site label corresponds to: true naive CD4+ T cells. The chain is made from TRBV14 and TRBJ2-1; the central 9 bases match TRBD2. The TCR was taken from a woman in her late teens or twenties in good health. The CDR3 region has the sequence CASSLSSGAYNEQFF. In nucleotide form, the sequence is TGTGCCAGCAGTCTTTCTAGCGGGGCCTACAATGAGCAGTTCTTC.